The 9 T cell receptor beta chains in this list originate from one sample, sequenced in a study of liver allograft versus peripheral blood T cells. Study-level information: Recipients' peripheral blood T cell receptor repertoires were compared with those in transplanted livers.

TCRdb reprocessed the reads with MiXCR, giving one entry per CDR3 protein. Among roughly 1,200 distinct CDR3 sequences listed, about two fifths were seen once. All receptors come from a human patient who had a liver transplant. Some T cells may originate from the graft donor.

The count of this clonotype is one. The chain combines TRBV6-5 with TRBJ1-4; TRBD1 matches 9 bases. The J segment lost 7 bases and the V segment lost 6 bases, leaving 6 bases of the junction unmatched. CDR1 and CDR2 (germline): MNHEY, SVGAGI. The CDR3 is 14 amino acids. The CDR3 DNA reads TGTGCCAGCAGAATGGGACAGGGAAGTGAAAAACTGTTTTTT. This codes for CASRMGQGSEKLFF.

The chain recombines TRBV18 with TRBJ1-2, with a weak D call TRBD1 (6 bases). There are 15 residues in the CDR3. Germline CDR1 is KGHSH and CDR2 is LQKENI. Trimming took 5 bases from V and 1 from J, leaving 14 bases between them. CDR3 in amino acids: CASSKGQSHNYGYTF. CDR3 nucleotide sequence: TGTGCCAGCTCAAAAGGACAGTCACATAACTATGGCTACACCTTC.

Many counts were recorded for this clonotype. The V gene is TRBV27, the J gene TRBJ2-1, with D tentatively TRBD1 or TRBD2 (7 bases each). Germline assignment: CDR1 MNHEY and CDR2 SMNVEV (reference sequence). This CDR3 region has 13 residues. Trimming took off 6 bases at V and 7 bases at J, with 13 bases between the two ends. In DNA form, the CDR3 reads TGTGCCAGCAGGGCAGGGGGGGTGAATGAGCAGTTCTTC. It is translated as CASRAGGVNEQFF.

The chain links TRBV12-3 or TRBV12-4 to TRBJ2-7, with 9 positions matching TRBD1. The CDR3 is made up of 16 amino acids. Unmatched junction bases numbered 12, after V lost 6 bases and J lost 3 bases. CDR3 protein: CASSLDRGGSRYEQYF. As DNA, the CDR3 is TGTGCCAGCAGCCTTGACAGGGGGGGATCGCGCTACGAGCAGTACTTC.

The gene calls are TRBV18 and TRBJ1-4; D not certain. V dropped 1 base and J dropped 5 bases, with 8 bases sitting between them. Germline V gives CDR1 KGHSH, CDR2 LQKENI. There are 14 residues in the CDR3. DNA of the CDR3: TGTGCCAGCTCACCACGACACGGGAATGAAAAACTGTTTTTT. Translating gives CASSPRHGNEKLFF. Filled out from reference TRBV18 and TRBJ1-4, the complete variable domain reads NAGVMQNPRHLVRRRGQEARLRCSPMKGHSHVYWYRQLPEEGLKFMVYLQKENIIDESGMPKERFSAEFPKEGPSILRIQQVVRGDSAAYFCASSPRHGNEKLFFGSGTQLSVL.

This clonotype occurred once. This sequence joins TRBV15 and TRBJ2-7; D perhaps matches TRBD2 (5 bases). The germline V gene encodes CDR1 LNHNV and CDR2 YYDKDF (reference sequence). This CDR3 is built from 15 residues. Trimming took 2 bases from V and 7 from J, leaving 18 bases between them. Written as DNA, the CDR3 is TGTGCCACCAGCAGATCGGTCATCGGGGTTGGGGAGCAGTACTTC. Protein: CATSRSVIGVGEQYF.

The chain recombines TRBV7-2 with TRBJ2-7, with D perhaps matching TRBD2 (6 bases). Trimming took off 1 base at V and 5 bases at J, with 9 bases between the two ends. The length of the CDR3 is 13 residues. The V gene's germline CDR1 is SGHTA and CDR2 FQGNSA. The CDR3 loop reads CASSLVGGDEQYF. The CDR3 region has the DNA TGTGCCAGCAGCTTAGTGGGAGGTGACGAGCAGTACTTC.

This clonotype was detected only a few times. V usage is TRBV6-6 and J usage is TRBJ1-1; the D is unclear. Between the trimmed V and J ends, which lost 8 bases and 0 bases, there was a span of 13 bases. This CDR3 is 14 amino acids long. Per germline, CDR1 MNHNY and CDR2 SVGAGI (reference sequence). CDR3 bases: TGTGCCAGCGGTCGGAGTTACGTGAACACTGAAGCTTTCTTT. As protein: CASGRSYVNTEAFF.

V is TRBV6-1 and J is TRBJ1-6, with D possibly being TRBD1 (5 bases). Deletions cut 6 bases from V and 6 bases from J, with 15 bases between. Germline values: CDR1 MNHNS, CDR2 SASEGT. The CDR3 length is 15 residues. The CDR3 nucleotides are TGTGCCAGCAGCGCCAGGGAGCTGGGTAATTCACCCCTCCACTTT. Its protein is CASSARELGNSPLHF.